This T cell receptor beta chain is from a study of cytomegalovirus exposure and HLA in healthy donors. In the study overall: Approximately 190 million T cells yielded more than 90 million unique TCR beta sequences, as an earlier analysis found.

Each donor was healthy, and each was a bone marrow donor. Whole-study findings and limits: A later analysis linked some 17,000 TCR beta sequences to HLA alleles at 0.05 false discovery rate.

PCR primers comprised 60 Vbeta and 13 Jbeta primers. Only in-frame clones appear in the TCRdb table, and some are missing; sequencing was by immunoSEQ multiplex PCR. The sample yields approximately 120,000 clones, approximately 80% seen once. The CDR3 runs 13 residues. Trimming cost V 5 bases and J 2 bases, with 10 bases left between them. The germline V gene has CDR1 SGHAT and CDR2 FQNNGV. As for this clone: What it binds is unknown.

The TCR originated in a man aged 35 to 55 in good health and CMV-seronegative. V gene TRBV11-2 combines with J gene TRBJ2-7, with D possibly matching TRBD2 (6 bases). The sample consisted of PBMCs. DNA for the CDR3: TGTGCCAGCAGCGCAACTAGCACCTACGAGCAGTACTTC. It specifies CASSATSTYEQYF.